This section outlines one TCR beta chain sequence together with its context. Its antigen is undetermined. The sample belongs to a study of persistence of HIV-infected CD4 T cells. Study-level information: Donors had been on suppressive ART for a median of approximately eight years.

Whole-study results and caveats: Within sorted populations, more oligoclonal TCRs accompanied more oligoclonal proviruses.

Cells were stimulated with overlapping HIV-1 Gag 15-mer peptides. Sorting selected CD4+ T cells upregulating both CD40 ligand and CD69. Stimulated PBMCs had first been depleted of CD8+ T cells. Germline lookup yields CDR1 LNHDA and CDR2 SQIVND (reference sequence). With 10 bases clipped from V and 3 bases from J, the junction kept 8 bases outside the gene matches. The CDR3 consists of 13 residues. This was the immunoSEQ version 4 assay in survey mode. The data were produced by immunoSEQ multiplex PCR, yet TCRdb's version contains in-frame clones alone and is incomplete. The sample carries over 10,000 clones, over 65% recorded once.

The clonotype originates from an adult man with HIV who was CMV-seropositive. The gene calls are TRBV19 and TRBJ1-1; 7 bases are shared with TRBD1. The sequencing here drew on CD4+ T cells sorted from PBMCs after approximately 20-hour stimulation, taken from a patient who received antiretroviral therapy. CDR3 sequence: CATFSRGHTEAFF. DNA for the CDR3: TGTGCCACTTTTTCGAGGGGGCACACTGAAGCTTTCTTT.